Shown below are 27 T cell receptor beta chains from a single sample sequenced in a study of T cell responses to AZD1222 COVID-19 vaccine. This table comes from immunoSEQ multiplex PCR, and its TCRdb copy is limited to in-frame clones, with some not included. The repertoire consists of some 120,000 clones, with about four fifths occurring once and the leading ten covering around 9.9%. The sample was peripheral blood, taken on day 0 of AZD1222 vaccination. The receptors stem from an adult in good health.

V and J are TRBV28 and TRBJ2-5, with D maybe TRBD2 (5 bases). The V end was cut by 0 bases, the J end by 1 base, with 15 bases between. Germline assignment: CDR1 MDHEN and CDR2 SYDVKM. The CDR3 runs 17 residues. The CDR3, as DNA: TGTGCCAGCAGTTTATGGGGGAGACGTACGATCCAAGAGACCCAGTACTTC. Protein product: CASSLWGRRTIQETQYF.

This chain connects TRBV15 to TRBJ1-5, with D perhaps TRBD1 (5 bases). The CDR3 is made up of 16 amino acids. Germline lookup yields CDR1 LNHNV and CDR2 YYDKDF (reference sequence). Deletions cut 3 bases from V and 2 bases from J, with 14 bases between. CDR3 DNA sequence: TGTGCCACCAGCAGTTACAGGAGCTCTGGCAATCAGCCCCAGCATTTT. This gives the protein CATSSYRSSGNQPQHF.

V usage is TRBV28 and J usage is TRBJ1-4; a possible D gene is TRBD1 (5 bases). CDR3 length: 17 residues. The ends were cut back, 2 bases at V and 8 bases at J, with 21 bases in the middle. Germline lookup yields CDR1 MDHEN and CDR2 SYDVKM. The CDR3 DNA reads TGTGCCAGCAGTTTACCCCGCTCGGGGGTTTCGGGGGAAAAACTGTTTTTT. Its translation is CASSLPRSGVSGEKLFF.

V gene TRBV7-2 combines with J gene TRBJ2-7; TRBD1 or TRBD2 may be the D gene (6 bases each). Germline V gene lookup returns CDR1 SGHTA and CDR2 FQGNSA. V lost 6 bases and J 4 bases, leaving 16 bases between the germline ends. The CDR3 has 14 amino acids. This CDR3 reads CASRSNRGPYEQYF. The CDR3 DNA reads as TGTGCCAGCAGATCCAACCGGGGGCCTTACGAGCAGTACTTC.

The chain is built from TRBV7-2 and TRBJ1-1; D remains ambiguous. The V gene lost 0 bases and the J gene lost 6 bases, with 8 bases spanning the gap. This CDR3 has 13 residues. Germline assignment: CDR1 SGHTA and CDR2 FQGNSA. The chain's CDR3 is CASSLAVVSEAFF. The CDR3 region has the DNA TGTGCCAGCAGCTTAGCAGTGGTTTCTGAAGCTTTCTTT.

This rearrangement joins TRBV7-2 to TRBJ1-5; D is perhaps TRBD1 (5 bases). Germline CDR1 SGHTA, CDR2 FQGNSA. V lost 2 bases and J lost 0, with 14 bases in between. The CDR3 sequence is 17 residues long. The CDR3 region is CASSLFGGTHSNQPQHF. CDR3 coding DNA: TGTGCCAGCAGCTTATTCGGAGGGACCCATAGCAATCAGCCCCAGCATTTT.

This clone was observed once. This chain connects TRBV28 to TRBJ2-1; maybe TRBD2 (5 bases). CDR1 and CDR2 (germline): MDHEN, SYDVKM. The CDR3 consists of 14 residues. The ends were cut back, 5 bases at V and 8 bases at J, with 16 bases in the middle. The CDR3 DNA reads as TGTGCCAGCAGTAAGAGCGGCCCTGGGGATGAGCAGTTCTTC. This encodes CASSKSGPGDEQFF.

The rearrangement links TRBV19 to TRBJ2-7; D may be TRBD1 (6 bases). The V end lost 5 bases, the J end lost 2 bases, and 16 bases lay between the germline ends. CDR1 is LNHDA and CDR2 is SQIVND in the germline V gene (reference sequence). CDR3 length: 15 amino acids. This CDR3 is CASSAKGVLAYEQYF. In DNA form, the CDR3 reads TGTGCCAGTAGTGCGAAGGGGGTACTCGCCTACGAGCAGTACTTC.

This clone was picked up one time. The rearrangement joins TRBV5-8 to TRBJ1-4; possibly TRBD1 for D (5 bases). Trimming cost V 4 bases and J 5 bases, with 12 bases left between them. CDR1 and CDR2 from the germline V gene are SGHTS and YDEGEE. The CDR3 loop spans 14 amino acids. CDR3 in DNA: TGTGCCAGCAGCCTCGGGACGGGGAATGAAAAACTGTTTTTT. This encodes CASSLGTGNEKLFF.

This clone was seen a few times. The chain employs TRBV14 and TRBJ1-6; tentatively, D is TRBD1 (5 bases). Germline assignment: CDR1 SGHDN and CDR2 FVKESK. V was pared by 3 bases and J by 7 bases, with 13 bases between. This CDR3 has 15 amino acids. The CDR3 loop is CASSQLEGPNSPLHF. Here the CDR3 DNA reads TGTGCCAGCAGCCAGCTCGAGGGGCCAAATTCACCCCTCCACTTT.

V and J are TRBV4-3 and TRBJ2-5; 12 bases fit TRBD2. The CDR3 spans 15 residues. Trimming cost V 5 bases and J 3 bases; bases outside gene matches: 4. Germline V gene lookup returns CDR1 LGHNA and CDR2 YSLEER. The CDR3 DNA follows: TGCGCCAGCAGCACCCGGACTAGCGGGGAAGAGACCCAGTACTTC. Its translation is CASSTRTSGEETQYF.

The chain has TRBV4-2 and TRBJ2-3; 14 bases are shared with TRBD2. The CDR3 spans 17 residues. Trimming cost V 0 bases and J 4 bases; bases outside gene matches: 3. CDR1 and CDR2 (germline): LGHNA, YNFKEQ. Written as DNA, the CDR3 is TGTGCCAGCAGCCAAGATGGGACTAGCGGGAGCCCAGATACGCAGTATTTT. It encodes CASSQDGTSGSPDTQYF.

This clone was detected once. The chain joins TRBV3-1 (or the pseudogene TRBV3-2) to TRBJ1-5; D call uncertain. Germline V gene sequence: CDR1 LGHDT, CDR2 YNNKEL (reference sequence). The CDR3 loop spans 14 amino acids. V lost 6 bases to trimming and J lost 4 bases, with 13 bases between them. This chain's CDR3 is CASSKDGPNQPQHF. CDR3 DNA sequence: TGTGCCAGCAGTAAAGACGGACCTAATCAGCCCCAGCATTTT.

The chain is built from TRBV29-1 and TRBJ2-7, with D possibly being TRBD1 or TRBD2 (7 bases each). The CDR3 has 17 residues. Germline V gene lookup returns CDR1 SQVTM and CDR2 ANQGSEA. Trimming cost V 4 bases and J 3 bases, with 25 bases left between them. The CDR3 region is CSVVRRGRAAGGYEQYF. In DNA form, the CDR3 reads TGCAGCGTTGTCCGCAGGGGGAGGGCTGCGGGCGGCTACGAGCAGTACTTC.

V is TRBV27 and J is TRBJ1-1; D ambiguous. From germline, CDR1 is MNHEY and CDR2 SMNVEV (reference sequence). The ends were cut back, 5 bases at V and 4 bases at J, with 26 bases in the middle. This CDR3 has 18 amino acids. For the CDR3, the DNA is TGTGCCAGCAGTACCCTGGGCAGTCCCCTAGGGTATGGCACTGAAGCTTTCTTT. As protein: CASSTLGSPLGYGTEAFF.

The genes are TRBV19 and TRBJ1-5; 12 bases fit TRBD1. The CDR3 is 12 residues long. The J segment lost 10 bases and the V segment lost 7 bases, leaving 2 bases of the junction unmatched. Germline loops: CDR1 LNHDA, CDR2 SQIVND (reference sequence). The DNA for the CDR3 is TGTGCCAGTAAGGGACAGGGGGCCCCCCAGCATTTT. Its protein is CASKGQGAPQHF.

Here the CDR3 reads CASSPPGQGSPLHF. The CDR3 coding sequence is TGTGCCAGCAGTCCCCCGGGACAGGGTTCACCCCTCCACTTT. V is TRBV27 and J is TRBJ1-6; 9 bases agree with TRBD1. The CDR3 length is 14 residues. CDR1 and CDR2 (germline): MNHEY, SMNVEV (reference sequence). The trim removed 5 bases at V and 9 bases at J, leaving 5 bases unmatched.

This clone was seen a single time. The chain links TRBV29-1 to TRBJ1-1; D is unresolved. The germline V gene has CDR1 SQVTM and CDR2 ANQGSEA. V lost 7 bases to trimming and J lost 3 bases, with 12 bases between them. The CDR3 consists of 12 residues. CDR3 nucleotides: TGCAGCGCAGACCCAAGGGACACTGAAGCTTTCTTT. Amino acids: CSADPRDTEAFF.

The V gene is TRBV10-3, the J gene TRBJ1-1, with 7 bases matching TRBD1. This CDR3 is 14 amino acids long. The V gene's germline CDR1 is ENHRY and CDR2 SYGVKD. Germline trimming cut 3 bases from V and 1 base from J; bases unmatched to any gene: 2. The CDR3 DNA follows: TGTGCCATCAGTGACAGGGGGAAGAACACTGAAGCTTTCTTT. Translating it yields CAISDRGKNTEAFF.

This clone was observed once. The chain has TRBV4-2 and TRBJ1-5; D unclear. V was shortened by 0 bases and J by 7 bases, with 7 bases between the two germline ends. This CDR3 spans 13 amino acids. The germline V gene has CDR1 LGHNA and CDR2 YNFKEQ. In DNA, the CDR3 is TGTGCCAGCAGCCAAGATAGGTTCCAGCCCCAGCATTTT. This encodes CASSQDRFQPQHF.

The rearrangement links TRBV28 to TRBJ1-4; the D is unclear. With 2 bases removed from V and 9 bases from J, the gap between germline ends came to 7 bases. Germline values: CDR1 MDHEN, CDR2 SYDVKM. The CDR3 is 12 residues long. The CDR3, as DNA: TGTGCCAGCAGTTTACAGACACAAAAACTGTTTTTT. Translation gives CASSLQTQKLFF.

The CDR3, as DNA: TGTGCCAGCAGCTTTACAGGGAGTTCACCCCTCCACTTT. Its translation is CASSFTGSSPLHF. The chain joins TRBV7-3 to TRBJ1-6; tentative D call: TRBD1 (6 bases). The length of the CDR3 is 13 residues. Germline V gene lookup returns CDR1 SGHTA and CDR2 FQGTGA. Trimming cost V 3 bases and J 9 bases, with 9 bases left between them.

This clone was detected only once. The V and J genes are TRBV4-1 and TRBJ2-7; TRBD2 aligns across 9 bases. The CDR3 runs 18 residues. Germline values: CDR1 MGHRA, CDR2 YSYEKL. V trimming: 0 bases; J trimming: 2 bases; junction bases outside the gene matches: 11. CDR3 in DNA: TGCGCCAGCAGCCAAGACGGGGAGGGCGGGAGGGGGCCCTACGAGCAGTACTTC. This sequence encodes CASSQDGEGGRGPYEQYF.

In DNA, the CDR3 is TGCGCCAGCAGCTTGGCGGGTAGCGGGAGTGGTTCGACGCAGTATTTT. Translating gives CASSLAGSGSGSTQYF. The J gene is TRBJ2-3, the V gene TRBV5-1, with 9 positions matching TRBD2. V shed 0 bases and J 9 bases; nucleotides not matched to a gene: 11. CDR3 size: 16 residues. Germline V gene lookup returns CDR1 SGHRS and CDR2 YFSETQ.

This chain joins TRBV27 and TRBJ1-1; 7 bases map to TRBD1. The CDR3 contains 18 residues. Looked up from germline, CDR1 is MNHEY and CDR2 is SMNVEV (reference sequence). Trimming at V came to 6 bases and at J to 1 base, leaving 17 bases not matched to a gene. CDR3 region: CASRRIARGLNWNTEAFF. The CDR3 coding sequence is TGTGCCAGCAGGAGAATCGCTAGGGGGCTAAATTGGAACACTGAAGCTTTCTTT.

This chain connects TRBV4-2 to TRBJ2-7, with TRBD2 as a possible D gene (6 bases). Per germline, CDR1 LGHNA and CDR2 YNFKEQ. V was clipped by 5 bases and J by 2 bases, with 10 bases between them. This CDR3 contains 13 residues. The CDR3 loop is CASSWAGPYEQYF. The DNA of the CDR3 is TGTGCCAGCAGCTGGGCGGGACCCTACGAGCAGTACTTC.

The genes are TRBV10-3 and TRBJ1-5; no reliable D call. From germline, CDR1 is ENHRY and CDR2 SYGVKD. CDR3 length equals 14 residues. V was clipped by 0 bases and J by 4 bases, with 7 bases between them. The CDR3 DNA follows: TGTGCCATCAGTGAGTCCGGCAGAAATCAGCCCCAGCATTTT. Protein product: CAISESGRNQPQHF.